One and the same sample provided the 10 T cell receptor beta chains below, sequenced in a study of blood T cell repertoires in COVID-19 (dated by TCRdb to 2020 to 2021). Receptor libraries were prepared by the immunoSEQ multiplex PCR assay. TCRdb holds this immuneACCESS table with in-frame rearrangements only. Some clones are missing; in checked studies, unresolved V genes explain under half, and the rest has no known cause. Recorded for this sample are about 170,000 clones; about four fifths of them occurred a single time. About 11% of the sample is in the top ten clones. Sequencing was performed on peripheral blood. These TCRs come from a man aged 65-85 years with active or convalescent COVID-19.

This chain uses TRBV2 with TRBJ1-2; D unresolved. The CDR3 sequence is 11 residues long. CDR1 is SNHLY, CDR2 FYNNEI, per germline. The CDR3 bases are TGTGCTGCCCGAAGAGACTATGGCTACACCTTC. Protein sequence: CAARRDYGYTF.

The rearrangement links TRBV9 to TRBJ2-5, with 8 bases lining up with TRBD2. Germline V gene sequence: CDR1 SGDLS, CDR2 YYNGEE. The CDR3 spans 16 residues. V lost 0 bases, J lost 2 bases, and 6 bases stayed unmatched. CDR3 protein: CASSVDGLAQQETQYF. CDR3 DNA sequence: TGTGCCAGCAGCGTAGACGGACTAGCTCAACAAGAGACCCAGTACTTC.

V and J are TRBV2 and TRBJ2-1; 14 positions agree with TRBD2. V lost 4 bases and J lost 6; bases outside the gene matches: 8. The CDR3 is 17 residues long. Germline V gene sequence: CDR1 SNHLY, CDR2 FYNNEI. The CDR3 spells CASSGMGLAGVSNEQFF. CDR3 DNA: TGTGCCAGCAGTGGCATGGGACTAGCGGGAGTAAGCAATGAGCAGTTCTTC.

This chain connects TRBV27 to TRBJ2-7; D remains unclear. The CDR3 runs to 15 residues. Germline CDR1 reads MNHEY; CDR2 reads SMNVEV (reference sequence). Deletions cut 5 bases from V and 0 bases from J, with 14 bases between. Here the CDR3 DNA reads TGTGCCAGCAGTAGAACGGCGTGGAGCTCCTACGAGCAGTACTTC. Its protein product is CASSRTAWSSYEQYF.

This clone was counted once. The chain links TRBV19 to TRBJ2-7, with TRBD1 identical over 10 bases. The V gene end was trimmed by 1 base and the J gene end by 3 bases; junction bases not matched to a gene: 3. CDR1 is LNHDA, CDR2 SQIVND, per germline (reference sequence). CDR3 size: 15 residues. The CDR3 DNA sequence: TGTGCCAGTAGTATAGCCGGGACAGGGGACTACGAGCAGTACTTC. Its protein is CASSIAGTGDYEQYF.

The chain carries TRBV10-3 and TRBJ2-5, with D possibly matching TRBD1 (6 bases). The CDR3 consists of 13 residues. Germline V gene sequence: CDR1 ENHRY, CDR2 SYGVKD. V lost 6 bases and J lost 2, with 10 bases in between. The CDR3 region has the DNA TGTGCCATCAGCTCCGGGACACAAGAGACCCAGTACTTC. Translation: CAISSGTQETQYF.

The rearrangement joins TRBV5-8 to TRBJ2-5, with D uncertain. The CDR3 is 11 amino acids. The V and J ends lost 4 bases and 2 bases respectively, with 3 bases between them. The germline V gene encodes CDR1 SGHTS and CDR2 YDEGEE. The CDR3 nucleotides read TGTGCCAGCAGCCAACAAGAGACCCAGTACTTC. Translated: CASSQQETQYF.

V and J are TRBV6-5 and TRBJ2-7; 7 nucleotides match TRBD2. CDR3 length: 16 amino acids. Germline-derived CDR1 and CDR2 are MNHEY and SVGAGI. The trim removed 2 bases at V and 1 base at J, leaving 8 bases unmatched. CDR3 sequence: CASSYKPSGISYEQYF. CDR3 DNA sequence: TGTGCCAGCAGTTACAAGCCCAGCGGGATTTCCTACGAGCAGTACTTC.

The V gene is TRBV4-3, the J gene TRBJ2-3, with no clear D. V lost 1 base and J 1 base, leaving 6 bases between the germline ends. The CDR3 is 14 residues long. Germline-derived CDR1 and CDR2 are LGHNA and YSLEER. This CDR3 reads CASSQAVGTDTQYF. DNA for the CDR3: TGCGCCAGCAGCCAAGCTGTTGGCACAGATACGCAGTATTTT.

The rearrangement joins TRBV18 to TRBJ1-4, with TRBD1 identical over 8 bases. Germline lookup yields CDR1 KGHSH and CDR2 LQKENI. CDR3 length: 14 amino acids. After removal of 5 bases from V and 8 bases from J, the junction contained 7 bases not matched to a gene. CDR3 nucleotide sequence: TGTGCCAGCTCATCAGGACAGGGTGGAGAAAAACTGTTTTTT. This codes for CASSSGQGGEKLFF.